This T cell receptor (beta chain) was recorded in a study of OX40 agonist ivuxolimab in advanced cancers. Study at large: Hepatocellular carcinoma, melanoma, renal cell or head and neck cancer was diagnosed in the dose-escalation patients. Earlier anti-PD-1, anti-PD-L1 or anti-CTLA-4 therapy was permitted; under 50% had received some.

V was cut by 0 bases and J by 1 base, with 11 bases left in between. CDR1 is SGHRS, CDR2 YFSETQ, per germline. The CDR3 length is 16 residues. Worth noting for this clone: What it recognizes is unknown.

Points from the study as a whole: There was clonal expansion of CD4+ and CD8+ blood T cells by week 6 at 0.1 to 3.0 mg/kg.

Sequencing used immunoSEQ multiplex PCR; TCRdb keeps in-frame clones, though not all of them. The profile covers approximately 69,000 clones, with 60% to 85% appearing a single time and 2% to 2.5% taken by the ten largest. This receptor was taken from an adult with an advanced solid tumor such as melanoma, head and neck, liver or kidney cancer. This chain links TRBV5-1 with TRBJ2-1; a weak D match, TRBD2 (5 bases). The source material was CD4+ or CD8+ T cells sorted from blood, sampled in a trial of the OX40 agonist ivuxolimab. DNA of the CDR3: TGCGCCAGCAGCTTGGGAGGGATGAGATCCTACAATGAGCAGTTCTTC. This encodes CASSLGGMRSYNEQFF. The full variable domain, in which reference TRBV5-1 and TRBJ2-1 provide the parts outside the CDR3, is KAGVTQTPRYLIKTRGQQVTLSCSPISGHRSVSWYQQTPGQGLQFLFEYFSETQRNKGNFPGRFSGRQFSNSRSEMNVSTLELGDSALYLCASSLGGMRSYNEQFFGPGTRLTVL.